The 22 T cell receptor beta chains presented below share a single source sample, sequenced in a study of blood T cell repertoires in COVID-19. This table comes from immunoSEQ multiplex PCR, and its TCRdb copy is limited to in-frame clones, with some not included. The sample lists approximately 500,000 clones; 85% to 90% were seen once. The sequenced material came from peripheral blood. These receptors originate from a woman aged 45-65 years with COVID-19, enrolled during active disease.

The chain carries TRBV5-5 and TRBJ1-1; D remains unclear. The germline gives CDR1 SGHKS, CDR2 YYEKEE (reference sequence). The V end lost 1 base, the J end lost 3 bases, and 19 bases lay between the germline ends. The CDR3 runs 17 residues. The CDR3 reads CASSLYVTYSLDTEAFF. In DNA, the CDR3 is TGTGCCAGCAGCTTGTACGTTACCTACTCCCTCGACACTGAAGCTTTCTTT.

V is TRBV9 and J is TRBJ2-3; TRBD2 might be the D (6 bases). The CDR3 has 15 residues. V was trimmed by 3 bases and J by 1 base, leaving 12 bases between them. The germline V gene encodes CDR1 SGDLS and CDR2 YYNGEE. The CDR3 nucleotides read TGTGCCAGCAGCGGATACGGGGGTGGCACAGATACGCAGTATTTT. It yields the protein CASSGYGGGTDTQYF.

This chain links TRBV2 with TRBJ1-5; D is ambiguous. CDR1 is SNHLY, CDR2 FYNNEI, per germline. This CDR3 is 12 amino acids long. V gave up 3 bases and J gave up 7 bases, with 7 bases separating them. CDR3 sequence (DNA): TGTGCCAGCAGTGATCCGGGGCAGCCCCAGCATTTT. It codes for CASSDPGQPQHF.

The DNA of the CDR3 is TGCAGCGTTGGACTAGCGGGGATGGAGACCCAGTACTTC. Translation gives CSVGLAGMETQYF. V usage is TRBV29-1 and J usage is TRBJ2-5, with 11 positions matching TRBD2. In germline, CDR1 is SQVTM, CDR2 ANQGSEA. Trimming cost V 4 bases and J 5 bases; bases outside gene matches: 3. The CDR3 sequence is 13 residues long.

The chain has TRBV3-1 (or the pseudogene TRBV3-2) and TRBJ2-1, with D tentatively TRBD2 (6 bases). The V end lost 0 bases, the J end lost 4 bases, and 10 bases lay between the germline ends. The CDR3 extends over 15 amino acids. Germline-derived CDR1 and CDR2 are LGHDT and YNNKEL (reference sequence). The CDR3 protein is CASSQEAGLYNEQFF. CDR3 DNA: TGTGCCAGCAGCCAAGAGGCGGGGCTATACAATGAGCAGTTCTTC.

In its sample, this clone was seen a few times. The V and J genes are TRBV19 and TRBJ1-2, with a weak D call TRBD1 (5 bases). This CDR3 spans 13 amino acids. Germline V gene data show CDR1 as LNHDA and CDR2 as SQIVND (reference sequence). The V gene lost 6 bases and the J gene lost 6 bases, with 14 bases spanning the gap. DNA for the CDR3: TGTGCCAGTAGAGGGCGGGGCGCGGATGGCTACACCTTC. This gives the protein CASRGRGADGYTF.

The chain uses TRBV29-1 and TRBJ1-2, with a weak D call TRBD1 (6 bases). The ends were cut back, 3 bases at V and 11 bases at J, with 19 bases in the middle. The CDR3 loop spans 13 amino acids. In germline, CDR1 is SQVTM, CDR2 ANQGSEA. The CDR3 DNA follows: TGCAGCGTTGAGTTTGGGGGCGCGGGGGCGTACACCTTC. Its protein is CSVEFGGAGAYTF.

The V call is TRBV11-2, the J call TRBJ2-7; tentative D call: TRBD2 (6 bases). V shed 1 base and J shed 6 bases, with 10 bases lying between them. Germline V CDR1 and CDR2: SGHAT, FQNNGV. The CDR3 has 13 residues. CDR3 residues: CASSLVSGVEQYF. Here the CDR3 DNA reads TGTGCCAGCAGCTTAGTGTCGGGGGTCGAGCAGTACTTC.

The chain uses TRBV5-1 and TRBJ2-6; TRBD1 matches at 9 bases. CDR3 length equals 15 residues. Germline V gives CDR1 SGHRS, CDR2 YFSETQ. Germline trimming cut 0 bases from V and 9 bases from J; bases unmatched to any gene: 4. The CDR3 nucleotides read TGCGCCAGCAGCTTGGCGCGGGACAGGGTCAACGTCCTGACTTTC. This gives the protein CASSLARDRVNVLTF.

J is TRBJ2-7 and V is TRBV2; D not certain. V lost 8 bases, J lost 3 bases, and 23 bases lay in between. The germline gives CDR1 SNHLY, CDR2 FYNNEI. This CDR3 is 16 amino acids long. Written as DNA, the CDR3 is TGTGCCAGCCGGATAGATAACAGCAGGAATGGCTACGAGCAGTACTTC. Protein: CASRIDNSRNGYEQYF.

V and J are TRBV9 and TRBJ1-1, with a tentative D call TRBD1 (6 bases). Germline values: CDR1 SGDLS, CDR2 YYNGEE. Trimming removed 0 bases at V and 3 bases at J, with 15 bases between. The CDR3 covers 16 residues. CDR3 residues: CASSVDPLTGYTEAFF. CDR3 coding DNA: TGTGCCAGCAGCGTAGATCCCCTAACAGGGTACACTGAAGCTTTCTTT. Based on the CDR3 plus reference TRBV9 and TRBJ1-1, the full variable domain is DSGVTQTPKHLITATGQRVTLRCSPRSGDLSVYWYQQSLDQGLQFLIQYYNGEERAKGNILERFSAQQFPDLHSELNLSSLELGDSALYFCASSVDPLTGYTEAFFGQGTRLTVV.

This chain connects TRBV5-1 to TRBJ2-2; 9 bases are a match to TRBD1. The germline CDR1 and CDR2 sequences are SGHRS and YFSETQ. Trimming cost V 1 base and J 4 bases; bases outside gene matches: 2. The CDR3 is 15 residues long. CDR3 protein: CASSLSQGATGELFF. In DNA, the CDR3 is TGCGCCAGCAGCTTGTCACAGGGGGCCACCGGGGAGCTGTTTTTT.

The chain uses TRBV5-6 and TRBJ1-6, with D possibly TRBD1 on 5 matching bases. Trimming pared 4 bases from V and 7 bases from J, leaving 18 bases between. Germline assignment: CDR1 SGHDT and CDR2 YYEEEE. The length of the CDR3 is 16 residues. CDR3 region: CASSPPGNPKNSPLHF. The CDR3 DNA is TGTGCCAGCAGCCCCCCAGGGAACCCTAAGAATTCACCCCTCCACTTT.

This clone has more than one count but fewer than ten. The chain has TRBV20-1 and TRBJ1-4; a weak D match, TRBD1 (5 bases). V lost 5 bases and J lost 8, with 9 bases in between. Germline V CDR1 and CDR2: DFQATT, SNEGSKA (reference sequence). The CDR3 extends over 11 amino acids. CDR3 protein: CSAQGGEKLFF. CDR3 nucleotide sequence: TGCAGTGCTCAGGGAGGGGAAAAACTGTTTTTT.

The chain recombines TRBV7-2 with TRBJ2-3; D not certain. Germline V lookup: CDR1 SGHTA, CDR2 FQGNSA. V was clipped by 2 bases and J by 4 bases, with 10 bases between them. The CDR3 loop spans 14 amino acids. The CDR3 reads CASSLRLASDTQYF. The CDR3 coding sequence is TGTGCCAGCAGCTTAAGGTTAGCCTCAGATACGCAGTATTTT.

This chain connects TRBV27 to TRBJ1-2, with 7 positions matching TRBD1. The CDR3 spans 12 residues. The germline V gene has CDR1 MNHEY and CDR2 SMNVEV (reference sequence). V was clipped by 10 bases and J by 2 bases; unmatched bases: 4. CDR3 region: CATLGQNYGYTF. DNA for the CDR3: TGTGCCACCCTGGGACAGAACTATGGCTACACCTTC.

V gene TRBV28 combines with J gene TRBJ1-3; tentative D call: TRBD1 (5 bases). CDR1 MDHEN and CDR2 SYDVKM come from the germline V gene. V shed 5 bases and J shed 7 bases, with 24 bases lying between them. CDR3 length: 17 amino acids. The CDR3 reads CASSHQPRDYGRNTIYF. DNA of the CDR3: TGTGCCAGCAGTCATCAACCCAGGGACTATGGGCGCAACACCATATATTTT. Filled out from reference TRBV28 and TRBJ1-3, the complete variable domain reads DVKVTQSSRYLVKRTGEKVFLECVQDMDHENMFWYRQDPGLGLRLIYFSYDVKMKEKGDIPEGYSVSREKKERFSLILESASTNQTSMYLCASSHQPRDYGRNTIYFGEGSWLTVV.

The chain couples TRBV20-1 to TRBJ1-4; no reliable D call. With 3 bases removed from V and 8 bases from J, the gap between germline ends came to 13 bases. Germline V lookup: CDR1 DFQATT, CDR2 SNEGSKA (reference sequence). The CDR3 covers 13 residues. Written as DNA, the CDR3 is TGCAGTGCTAGTAACCACCCGCGCGAAAAACTGTTTTTT. Protein: CSASNHPREKLFF.

The chain links TRBV24-1 to TRBJ2-7; unclear D gene. The CDR3 is made up of 11 amino acids. The germline V gene encodes CDR1 KGHDR and CDR2 SFDVKD. V lost 4 bases and J lost 6, with 6 bases in between. CDR3 amino acids: CATSDSLEQYF. Here the CDR3 DNA reads TGTGCCACCAGTGACAGTCTCGAGCAGTACTTC.

V is TRBV7-2 and J is TRBJ2-4; TRBD2 might be the D (7 bases). The CDR3 consists of 13 residues. Germline V lookup: CDR1 SGHTA, CDR2 FQGNSA. V lost 5 bases, J lost 7 bases, and 12 bases lay in between. The CDR3 here is CASSPGRGNIQYF. As DNA, the CDR3 is TGTGCCAGCAGCCCAGGGAGGGGGAACATTCAGTACTTC.

This chain connects TRBV12-5 to TRBJ2-1; D might be TRBD2 (5 bases). Trimming took off 7 bases at V and 5 bases at J, with 24 bases between the two ends. The CDR3 has 17 residues. Germline CDR1 LGHNT, CDR2 FRNRAP. The CDR3 loop is CASALEWAGLGDNEQFF. The CDR3 coding sequence is TGTGCTAGTGCACTCGAATGGGCGGGCCTAGGCGACAATGAGCAGTTCTTC.

The chain is built from TRBV6-1 and TRBJ2-3; 8 bases align to TRBD1. The CDR3 covers 14 residues. Germline lookup yields CDR1 MNHNS and CDR2 SASEGT. V lost 3 bases and J lost 6; bases outside the gene matches: 5. For the CDR3, the DNA is TGTGCCAGCAGTGACAGGGGGCAAGTGGATACGCAGTATTTT. Protein: CASSDRGQVDTQYF.